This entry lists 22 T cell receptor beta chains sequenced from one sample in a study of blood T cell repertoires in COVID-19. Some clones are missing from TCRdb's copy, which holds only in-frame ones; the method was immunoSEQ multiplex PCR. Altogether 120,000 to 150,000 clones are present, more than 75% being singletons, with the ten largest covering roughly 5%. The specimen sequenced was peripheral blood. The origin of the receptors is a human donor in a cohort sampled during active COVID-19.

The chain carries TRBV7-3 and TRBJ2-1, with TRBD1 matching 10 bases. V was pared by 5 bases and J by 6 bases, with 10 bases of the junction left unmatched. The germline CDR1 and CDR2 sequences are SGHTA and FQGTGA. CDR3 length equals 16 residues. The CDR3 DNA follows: TGTGCCAGCAGCCCCCGTGGGGGACAGGGGATCAATGAGCAGTTCTTC. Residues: CASSPRGGQGINEQFF.

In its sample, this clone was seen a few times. This CDR3 is CASTLGQSSYNEQFF. The CDR3 nucleotides read TGTGCCAGTACCCTAGGACAAAGCTCCTACAATGAGCAGTTCTTC. This chain connects TRBV5-6 to TRBJ2-1; perhaps TRBD1 as D (5 bases). Deletions cut 8 bases from V and 0 bases from J, with 15 bases between. The CDR3 has 15 residues. Germline V gene data show CDR1 as SGHDT and CDR2 as YYEEEE.

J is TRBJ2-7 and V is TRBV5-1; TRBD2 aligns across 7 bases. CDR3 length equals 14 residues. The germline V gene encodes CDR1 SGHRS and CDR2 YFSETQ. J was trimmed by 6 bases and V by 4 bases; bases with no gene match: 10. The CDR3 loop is CASSPGRLAGEQYF. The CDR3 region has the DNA TGCGCCAGCAGCCCCGGACGACTAGCCGGCGAGCAGTACTTC. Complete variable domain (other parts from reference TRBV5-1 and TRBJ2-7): KAGVTQTPRYLIKTRGQQVTLSCSPISGHRSVSWYQQTPGQGLQFLFEYFSETQRNKGNFPGRFSGRQFSNSRSEMNVSTLELGDSALYLCASSPGRLAGEQYFGPGTRLTVT.

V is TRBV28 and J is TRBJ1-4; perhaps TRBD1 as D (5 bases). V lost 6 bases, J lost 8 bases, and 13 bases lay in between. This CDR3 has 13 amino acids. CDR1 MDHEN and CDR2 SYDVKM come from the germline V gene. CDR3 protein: CASSLKTVEKLFF. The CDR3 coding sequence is TGTGCCAGCAGCCTGAAGACAGTCGAAAAACTGTTTTTT.

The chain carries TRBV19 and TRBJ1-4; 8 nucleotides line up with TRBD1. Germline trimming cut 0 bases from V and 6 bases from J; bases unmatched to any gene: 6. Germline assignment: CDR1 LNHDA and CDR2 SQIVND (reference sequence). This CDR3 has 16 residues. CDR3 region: CASSIDLYRGDEKLFF. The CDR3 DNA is TGTGCCAGTAGTATAGATCTATACAGGGGGGATGAAAAACTGTTTTTT.

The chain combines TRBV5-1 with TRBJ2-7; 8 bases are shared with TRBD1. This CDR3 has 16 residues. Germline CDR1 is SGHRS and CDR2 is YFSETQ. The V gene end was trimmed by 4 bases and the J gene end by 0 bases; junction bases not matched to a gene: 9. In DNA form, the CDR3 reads TGCGCCAGCAGCAGCCGTGGGACAGGCCTCTCCTACGAGCAGTACTTC. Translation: CASSSRGTGLSYEQYF.

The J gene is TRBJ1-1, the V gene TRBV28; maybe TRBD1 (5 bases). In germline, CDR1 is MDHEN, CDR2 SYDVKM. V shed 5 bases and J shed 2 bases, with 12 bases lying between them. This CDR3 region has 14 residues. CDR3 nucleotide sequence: TGTGCCAGCAGTCCTAGGACAAGCAACACTGAAGCTTTCTTT. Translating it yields CASSPRTSNTEAFF.

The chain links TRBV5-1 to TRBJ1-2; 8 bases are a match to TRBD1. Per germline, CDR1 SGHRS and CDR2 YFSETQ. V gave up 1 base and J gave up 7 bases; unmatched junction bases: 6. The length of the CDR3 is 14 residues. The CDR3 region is CASSLRTGRGGYTF. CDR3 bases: TGCGCCAGCAGCTTGCGGACAGGGCGAGGTGGCTACACCTTC. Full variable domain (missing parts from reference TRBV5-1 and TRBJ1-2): KAGVTQTPRYLIKTRGQQVTLSCSPISGHRSVSWYQQTPGQGLQFLFEYFSETQRNKGNFPGRFSGRQFSNSRSEMNVSTLELGDSALYLCASSLRTGRGGYTFGSGTRLTVV.

The CDR3 spells CASSSVSNQPQHF. CDR3 in DNA: TGTGCCAGCAGTTCAGTTAGCAATCAGCCCCAGCATTTT. The V gene is TRBV27, the J gene TRBJ1-5; no clear D. The CDR3 extends over 13 amino acids. Germline assignment: CDR1 MNHEY and CDR2 SMNVEV (reference sequence). Between the trimmed V and J ends, which lost 4 bases and 0 bases, there was a span of 4 bases.

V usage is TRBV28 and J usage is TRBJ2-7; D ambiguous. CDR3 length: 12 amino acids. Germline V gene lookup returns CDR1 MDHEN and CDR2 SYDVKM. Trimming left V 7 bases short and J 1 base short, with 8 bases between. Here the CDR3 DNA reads TGTGCCAGCAATGCAGTTTCCTACGAGCAGTACTTC. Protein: CASNAVSYEQYF. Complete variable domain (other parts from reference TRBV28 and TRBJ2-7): DVKVTQSSRYLVKRTGEKVFLECVQDMDHENMFWYRQDPGLGLRLIYFSYDVKMKEKGDIPEGYSVSREKKERFSLILESASTNQTSMYLCASNAVSYEQYFGPGTRLTVT.

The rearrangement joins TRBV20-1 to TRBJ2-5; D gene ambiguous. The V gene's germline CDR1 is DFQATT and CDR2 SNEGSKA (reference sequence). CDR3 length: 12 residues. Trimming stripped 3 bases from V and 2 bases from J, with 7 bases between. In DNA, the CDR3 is TGCAGTGCTAGTTGGCAGCAAGAGACCCAGTACTTC. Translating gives CSASWQQETQYF.

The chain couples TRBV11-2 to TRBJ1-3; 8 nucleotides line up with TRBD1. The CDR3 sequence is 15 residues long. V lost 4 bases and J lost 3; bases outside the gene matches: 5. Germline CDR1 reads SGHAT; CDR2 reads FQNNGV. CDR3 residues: CASSSNGQGGNTIYF. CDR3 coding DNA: TGTGCCAGCAGCTCTAACGGACAGGGTGGAAACACCATATATTTT.

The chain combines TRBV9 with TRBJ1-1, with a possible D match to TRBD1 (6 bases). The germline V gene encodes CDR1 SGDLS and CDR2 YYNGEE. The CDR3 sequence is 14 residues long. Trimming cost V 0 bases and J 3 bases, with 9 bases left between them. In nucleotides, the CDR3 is TGTGCCAGCAGCGTAGACAGGGCGGACACTGAAGCTTTCTTT. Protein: CASSVDRADTEAFF.

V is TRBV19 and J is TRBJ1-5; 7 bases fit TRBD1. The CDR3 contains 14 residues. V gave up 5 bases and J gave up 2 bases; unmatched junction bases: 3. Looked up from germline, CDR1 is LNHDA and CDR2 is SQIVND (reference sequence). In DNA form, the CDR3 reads TGTGCCAGTAGTGCTACAGGGGGCAATCAGCCCCAGCATTTT. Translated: CASSATGGNQPQHF. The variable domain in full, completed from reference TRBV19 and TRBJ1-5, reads DGGITQSPKYLFRKEGQNVTLSCEQNLNHDAMYWYRQDPGQGLRLIYYSQIVNDFQKGDIAEGYSVSREKKESFPLTVTSAQKNPTAFYLCASSATGGNQPQHFGDGTRLSIL.

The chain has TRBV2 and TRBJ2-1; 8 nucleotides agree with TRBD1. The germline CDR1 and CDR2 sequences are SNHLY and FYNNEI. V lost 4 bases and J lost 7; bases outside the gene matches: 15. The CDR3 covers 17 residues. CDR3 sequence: CASSVAGGASRKNEQFF. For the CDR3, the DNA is TGTGCCAGCAGTGTGGCAGGGGGCGCAAGTAGGAAAAATGAGCAGTTCTTC.

In DNA, the CDR3 is TGTGCCAGCAGTACACAGGGGCTCGCCAACAATGAGCAGTTCTTC. Protein: CASSTQGLANNEQFF. The chain combines TRBV11-3 with TRBJ2-1, with 7 bases that match TRBD1. V trimming: 6 bases; J trimming: 5 bases; junction bases outside the gene matches: 10. The CDR3 consists of 15 residues. Germline values: CDR1 SGHNT, CDR2 YENEEA. The full variable domain, with the rest looked up from reference TRBV11-3 and TRBJ2-1, is EAGVVQSPRYKIIEKKQPVAFWCNPISGHNTLYWYLQNLGQGPELLIRYENEEAVDDSQLPKDRFSAERLKGVDSTLKIQPAELGDSAVYLCASSTQGLANNEQFFGPGTRLTVL.

The DNA of the CDR3 is TGTGCCAGCAGCTTGGGTCTAGTCAAGCACAATGAGCAGTTCTTC. Protein product: CASSLGLVKHNEQFF. This chain uses TRBV13 with TRBJ2-1; no firm D call. The CDR3 is 15 residues long. The germline V and J ends were trimmed by 3 bases and 5 bases, with 14 bases remaining between them. Germline CDR1 reads PRHDT; CDR2 reads FYEKMQ (reference sequence).

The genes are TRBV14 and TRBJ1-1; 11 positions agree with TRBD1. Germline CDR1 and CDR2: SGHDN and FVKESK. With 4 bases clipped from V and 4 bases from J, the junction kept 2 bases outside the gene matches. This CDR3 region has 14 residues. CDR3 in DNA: TGTGCCAGCAGCCCAGGGACAGGGGGCACTGAAGCTTTCTTT. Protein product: CASSPGTGGTEAFF.

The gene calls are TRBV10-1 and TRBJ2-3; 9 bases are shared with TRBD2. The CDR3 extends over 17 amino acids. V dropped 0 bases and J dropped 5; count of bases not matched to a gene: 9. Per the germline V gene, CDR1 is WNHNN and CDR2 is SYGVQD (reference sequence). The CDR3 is CASSESISGGSGDTQYF. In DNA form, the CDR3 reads TGCGCCAGCAGTGAGTCTATTAGCGGGGGCTCTGGAGATACGCAGTATTTT.

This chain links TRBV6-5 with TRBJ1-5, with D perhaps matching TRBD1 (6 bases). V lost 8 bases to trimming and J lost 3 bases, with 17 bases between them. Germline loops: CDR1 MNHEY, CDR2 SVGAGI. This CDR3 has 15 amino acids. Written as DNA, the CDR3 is TGTGCCAGCTTCCTGGACAGAGCCAACAATCAGCCCCAGCATTTT. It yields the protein CASFLDRANNQPQHF.

In DNA form, the CDR3 reads TGTGCCAGCAGCTTGAGGGGTCAGGCCTCCTACGAGCAGTACTTC. Its translation: CASSLRGQASYEQYF. The rearrangement joins TRBV5-6 to TRBJ2-7; a weak D match, TRBD1 (5 bases). The CDR3 totals 15 residues. The V gene lost 1 base and the J gene lost 0 bases, with 11 bases spanning the gap. Per germline, CDR1 SGHDT and CDR2 YYEEEE.

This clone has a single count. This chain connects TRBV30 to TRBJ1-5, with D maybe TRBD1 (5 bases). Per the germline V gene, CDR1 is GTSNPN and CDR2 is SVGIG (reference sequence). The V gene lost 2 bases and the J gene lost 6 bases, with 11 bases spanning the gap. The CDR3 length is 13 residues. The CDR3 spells CAWSIAGGQPQHF. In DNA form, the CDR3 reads TGTGCCTGGAGTATAGCGGGGGGTCAGCCCCAGCATTTT.